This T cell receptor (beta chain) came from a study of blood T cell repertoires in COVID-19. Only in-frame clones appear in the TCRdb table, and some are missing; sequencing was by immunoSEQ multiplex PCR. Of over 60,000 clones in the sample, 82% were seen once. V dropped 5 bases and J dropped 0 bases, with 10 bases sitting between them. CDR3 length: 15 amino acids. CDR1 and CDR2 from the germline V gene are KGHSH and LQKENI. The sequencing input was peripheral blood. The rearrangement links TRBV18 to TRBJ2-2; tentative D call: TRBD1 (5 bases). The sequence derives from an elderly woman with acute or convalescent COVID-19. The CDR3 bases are TGTGCCAGCTCAGAGACAGAAGCGAACACCGGGGAGCTGTTTTTT. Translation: CASSETEANTGELFF.